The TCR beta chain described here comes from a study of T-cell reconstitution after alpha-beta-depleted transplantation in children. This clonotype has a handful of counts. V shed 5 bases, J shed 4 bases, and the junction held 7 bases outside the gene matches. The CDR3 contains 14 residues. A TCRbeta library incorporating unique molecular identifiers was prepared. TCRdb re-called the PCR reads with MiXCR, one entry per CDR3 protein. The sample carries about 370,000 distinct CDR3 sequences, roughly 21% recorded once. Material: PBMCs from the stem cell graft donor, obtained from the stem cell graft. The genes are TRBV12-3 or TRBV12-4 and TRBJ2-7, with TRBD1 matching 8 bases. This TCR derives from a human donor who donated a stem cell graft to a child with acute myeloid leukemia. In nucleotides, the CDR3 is TGTGCCAGCAGTCCTCATGGACAGGGTTACGAGCAGTACTTC. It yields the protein CASSPHGQGYEQYF.